The source of this TCR beta chain is a study of PD-L1 blockade in urothelial cancer. Study information: From 2014, patients received atezolizumab, given as 1,200 mg intravenously every 3 weeks. Males with urothelial cancer arising in the bladder constituted about nine tenths of the roughly 29 patients. Study patients had been treated with 0 to 3 previous chemotherapy regimens. T cells were recovered from blood samples at a median of 141,255.

Time point reported: pretreatment peripheral blood. The CDR3 covers 16 residues. V lost 5 bases and J 4 bases, leaving 18 bases between the germline ends. Germline V gene lookup returns CDR1 SGHVS and CDR2 FQNEAQ. Sequencing used immunoSEQ multiplex PCR; TCRdb keeps in-frame clones, though not all of them. The table has some 52,000 clones, around 79% seen once; the top ten hold approximately 3.7%. The sample in question was PBMCs, obtained around atezolizumab (anti-PD-L1) treatment. The rearrangement joins TRBV7-8 to TRBJ2-1; possible D gene TRBD2, 5 bases. This TCR came from a man between 65 and 85 years old with urothelial cancer. CDR3 DNA sequence: TGTGCCAGCAGCCCTGGCGGGCGGGTACGGTACAATGAGCAGTTCTTC. Protein sequence: CASSPGGRVRYNEQFF.